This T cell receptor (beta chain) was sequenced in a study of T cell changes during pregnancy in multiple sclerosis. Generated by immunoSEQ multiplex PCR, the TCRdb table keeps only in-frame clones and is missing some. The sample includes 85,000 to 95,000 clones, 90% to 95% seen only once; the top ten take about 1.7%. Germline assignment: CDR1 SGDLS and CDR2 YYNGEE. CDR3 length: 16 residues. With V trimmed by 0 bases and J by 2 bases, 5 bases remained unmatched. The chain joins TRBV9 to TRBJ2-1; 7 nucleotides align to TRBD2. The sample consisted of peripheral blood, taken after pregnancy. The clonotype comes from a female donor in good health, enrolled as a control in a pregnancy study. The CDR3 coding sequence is TGTGCCAGCAGCGTAGGGGGAGGGACCGCCTACAATGAGCAGTTCTTC. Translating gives CASSVGGGTAYNEQFF.